The 21 T cell receptor beta chains below were found in one sample sequenced in a study of T-cell reconstitution after alpha-beta-depleted transplantation in children. This sample's TCRbeta library carried unique molecular identifier barcodes. TCRdb redid the calling of the PCR reads with MiXCR, one entry per CDR3 protein. The profile shows around 200,000 distinct CDR3 sequences, around 7% of them singletons. This material consisted of PBMCs from the stem cell graft donor, taken from the stem cell graft. The origin of the receptors is a human donor who donated a stem cell graft to a child with Wiskott-Aldrich syndrome.

This clonotype was recorded many times. CDR3 sequence: CASSPPMYYGYTF. The CDR3 nucleotides are TGTGCCAGCAGTCCCCCTATGTACTATGGCTACACCTTC. The rearrangement uses TRBV28 and TRBJ1-2; D ambiguous. Trimming cost V 5 bases and J 3 bases, with 10 bases left between them. There are 13 residues in the CDR3. Germline V gene lookup returns CDR1 MDHEN and CDR2 SYDVKM.

A few counts support this clonotype. This chain connects TRBV27 to TRBJ1-2; 10 bases map to TRBD1. Unmatched junction bases numbered 2, after V lost 3 bases and J lost 4 bases. This CDR3 has 14 amino acids. Looked up from germline, CDR1 is MNHEY and CDR2 is SMNVEV (reference sequence). This CDR3 is CASSFRDRGYGYTF. The CDR3 coding sequence is TGTGCCAGCAGTTTCCGGGACAGGGGCTATGGCTACACCTTC.

This clonotype was seen repeatedly, ten times or more. V is TRBV6-1 and J is TRBJ2-7; TRBD2 agrees at 9 bases. V shed 6 bases and J 6 bases; nucleotides not matched to a gene: 15. Germline assignment: CDR1 MNHNS and CDR2 SASEGT. The CDR3 loop spans 16 amino acids. The DNA of the CDR3 is TGTGCCAGCAGCCGCGGGGGACTAGCTTCCTTCCGCGAGCAGTACTTC. Protein product: CASSRGGLASFREQYF.

This clonotype was found many times. V gene TRBV7-2 combines with J gene TRBJ2-3, with D maybe TRBD2 (6 bases). The CDR3 length is 13 residues. Between the trimmed V and J ends, which lost 11 bases and 2 bases, there was a span of 14 bases. Germline V gives CDR1 SGHTA, CDR2 FQGNSA. CDR3: CACGRGNTDTQYF. The CDR3 DNA sequence: TGTGCCTGCGGACGGGGGAACACAGATACGCAGTATTTT.

The sample holds many counts of this clonotype. The CDR3: CASSSLAGDSYEQYF. In DNA, the CDR3 is TGCGCCAGCAGCTCCCTAGCGGGGGACTCCTACGAGCAGTACTTC. This sequence joins TRBV5-1 and TRBJ2-7; the match to TRBD2 covers 10 bases. CDR1 is SGHRS and CDR2 is YFSETQ in the germline V gene. The V gene end was trimmed by 3 bases and the J gene end by 0 bases; junction bases not matched to a gene: 3. CDR3 length: 15 residues.

This clonotype was recorded many times. The V and J genes are TRBV5-1 and TRBJ2-7; 7 bases match TRBD1. Trimming took 4 bases from V and 3 from J; bases not matched to a gene: 4. Germline CDR1 is SGHRS and CDR2 is YFSETQ. The CDR3 spans 13 residues. CDR3 protein: CASSKGQFYEQYF. CDR3 DNA: TGCGCCAGCAGCAAGGGACAGTTCTACGAGCAGTACTTC. Variable domain in full (rest from reference TRBV5-1 and TRBJ2-7): KAGVTQTPRYLIKTRGQQVTLSCSPISGHRSVSWYQQTPGQGLQFLFEYFSETQRNKGNFPGRFSGRQFSNSRSEMNVSTLELGDSALYLCASSKGQFYEQYFGPGTRLTVT.

This clonotype occurred many times. This chain joins TRBV6-5 and TRBJ1-1; tentative D call: TRBD1 (6 bases). This CDR3 is built from 15 residues. CDR1 and CDR2 from the germline V gene are MNHEY and SVGAGI. The V end lost 2 bases, the J end lost 4 bases, and 14 bases lay between the germline ends. The CDR3 sequence is CASSYHLTGSTEAFF. CDR3 DNA sequence: TGTGCCAGCAGTTACCACCTAACAGGGAGCACTGAAGCTTTCTTT.

In its sample, this clonotype was seen many times. This chain uses TRBV29-1 with TRBJ1-5; D possibly corresponds to TRBD1 (5 bases). This CDR3 has 13 amino acids. CDR1 SQVTM and CDR2 ANQGSEA come from the germline V gene. V was trimmed by 4 bases and J by 7 bases, leaving 14 bases between them. The CDR3 loop is CSVVGGIGQPQHF. As DNA, the CDR3 is TGCAGCGTTGTTGGGGGGATAGGGCAGCCCCAGCATTTT.

This clonotype has at least ten counts. The V call is TRBV6-6, the J call TRBJ2-5; no definite D call. The CDR3 consists of 13 residues. V lost 2 bases and J lost 4, with 8 bases in between. The germline V gene encodes CDR1 MNHNY and CDR2 SVGAGI (reference sequence). The CDR3 here is CASSYKDLETQYF. CDR3 bases: TGTGCCAGCAGTTACAAGGATTTAGAGACCCAGTACTTC.

This clonotype was seen many times. The J gene is TRBJ1-4, the V gene TRBV5-1; D not certain. CDR1 SGHRS and CDR2 YFSETQ come from the germline V gene. V was cut by 3 bases and J by 0 bases, with 9 bases left in between. This CDR3 contains 15 residues. The CDR3 here is CASSSGLATNEKLFF. The CDR3 DNA is TGCGCCAGCAGCTCCGGACTGGCAACTAATGAAAAACTGTTTTTT. Full variable domain (outside the CDR3, taken from reference TRBV5-1 and TRBJ1-4): KAGVTQTPRYLIKTRGQQVTLSCSPISGHRSVSWYQQTPGQGLQFLFEYFSETQRNKGNFPGRFSGRQFSNSRSEMNVSTLELGDSALYLCASSSGLATNEKLFFGSGTQLSVL.

In this sample, this clonotype turned up many times. The J gene is TRBJ1-1, the V gene TRBV20-1; tentative D call: TRBD1 (5 bases). The V gene lost 0 bases and the J gene lost 4 bases, with 9 bases spanning the gap. CDR1 and CDR2 from the germline V gene are DFQATT and SNEGSKA (reference sequence). The CDR3 sequence is 13 residues long. The CDR3, as DNA: TGCAGTGCTAGAGATCCGGGGACCACTGAAGCTTTCTTT. It translates to CSARDPGTTEAFF.

This clonotype was picked up many times. The chain recombines TRBV13 with TRBJ2-7, with D possibly TRBD2 on 6 matching bases. From germline, CDR1 is PRHDT and CDR2 FYEKMQ (reference sequence). The CDR3 consists of 13 residues. Trimming removed 7 bases at V and 2 bases at J, with 12 bases between. The CDR3 loop is CASKSGGTYEQYF. The CDR3 nucleotides read TGTGCCAGCAAATCTGGCGGGACCTACGAGCAGTACTTC.

This clonotype was recorded at least ten times. V is TRBV5-1 and J is TRBJ2-7, with 7 bases matching TRBD1. This CDR3 is 16 amino acids long. The V gene's germline CDR1 is SGHRS and CDR2 YFSETQ. Trimming cost V 0 bases and J 4 bases; bases outside gene matches: 10. DNA for the CDR3: TGCGCCAGCAGCTTGGGAGCAGCCAGGGGGTTGTACGAGCAGTACTTC. Translating it yields CASSLGAARGLYEQYF.

This clonotype has a count of ten or more. The chain joins TRBV25-1 to TRBJ1-2, with 8 nucleotides matching TRBD1. The J segment lost 4 bases and the V segment lost 6 bases, leaving 4 bases of the junction unmatched. CDR3 length: 13 residues. Per the germline V gene, CDR1 is MGHDK and CDR2 is SYGVNS. The CDR3 sequence is CASRDRDSYGYTF. The CDR3 nucleotides are TGTGCCAGCAGGGACAGGGATAGCTATGGCTACACCTTC.

This clonotype was recorded a few times. The chain combines TRBV28 with TRBJ2-3; 12 positions match TRBD1. There are 19 residues in the CDR3. Unmatched junction bases numbered 19, after V lost 6 bases and J lost 6 bases. Germline CDR1 reads MDHEN; CDR2 reads SYDVKM. The CDR3 DNA sequence: TGTGCCAGCAGCATATTTCCGGGACAGGGGGCTTCGCTTTCGGATACGCAGTATTTT. Its protein is CASSIFPGQGASLSDTQYF.

A few counts support this clonotype. This rearrangement joins TRBV6-5 to TRBJ2-3; TRBD1 aligns across 9 bases. Per the germline V gene, CDR1 is MNHEY and CDR2 is SVGAGI. J gave up 5 bases and V 0 bases, and 9 bases lay outside the gene matches. The CDR3 totals 17 residues. This CDR3 is CASSYSRTGVLGDTQYF. The CDR3 coding sequence is TGTGCCAGCAGTTACTCCCGGACAGGGGTATTGGGAGATACGCAGTATTTT.

This clonotype was seen at least ten times. The rearrangement links TRBV28 to TRBJ2-1; 7 nucleotides agree with TRBD1. Losses at the gene ends were 4 bases for V and 10 bases for J; bases not matched to a gene: 13. Germline-derived CDR1 and CDR2 are MDHEN and SYDVKM. CDR3 length: 15 amino acids. The CDR3 here is CASSSTGLEQWEQFF. The CDR3 bases are TGTGCCAGCAGTTCGACAGGGTTGGAACAATGGGAGCAGTTCTTC.

Note on this clonotype: A much larger clonotype is one base distant, so this may be a read error. The chain joins TRBV16 to TRBJ1-3; no clear D. Germline assignment: CDR1 KGHSY and CDR2 FQNENV. This CDR3 is built from 13 residues. The DNA for the CDR3 is TGTGCCAGCAGCCAATCGGCCGGAAACACCAAATATTTT. Translation gives CASSQSAGNTKYF.

At least ten counts were recorded for this clonotype. The chain couples TRBV5-5 to TRBJ1-2; D not certain. The V and J ends lost 0 bases and 5 bases respectively, with 11 bases between them. In germline, CDR1 is SGHKS, CDR2 YYEKEE (reference sequence). CDR3 size: 14 residues. CDR3 protein: CASSLEAWGYGYTF. The CDR3 region has the DNA TGTGCCAGCAGCTTGGAAGCCTGGGGATATGGCTACACCTTC.

The J gene is TRBJ2-5, the V gene TRBV4-3; D gene unclear. V dropped 2 bases and J dropped 4 bases, with 8 bases sitting between them. Germline CDR1 is LGHNA and CDR2 is YSLEER. This CDR3 region has 13 residues. CDR3 sequence reads: CASSQSGVETQYF. The CDR3 nucleotides read TGCGCCAGCAGCCAATCGGGTGTAGAGACCCAGTACTTC.

The rearrangement links TRBV2 to TRBJ2-3, with 9 bases that match TRBD1. The length of the CDR3 is 14 residues. The junction had 6 bases not matched to a gene; V was cut back by 7 bases and J by 4 bases. Germline values: CDR1 SNHLY, CDR2 FYNNEI. The DNA of the CDR3 is TGTGCCAGCACCCGGGACAGGGCTTCAGATACGCAGTATTTT. Its protein is CASTRDRASDTQYF.